This T cell receptor (beta chain) emerged from a study of cytomegalovirus exposure and HLA in healthy donors. Germline CDR1 and CDR2: MNHEY and SVGAGI. The CDR3 loop spans 15 amino acids. Unmatched junction bases numbered 3, after V lost 0 bases and J lost 9 bases. Findings and limits, study-wide: Across donors, presence/absence analyses took sequencing depth to be roughly uniform.

This PCR relied on a set of 60 Vbeta primers and 13 Jbeta primers. Sequencing used immunoSEQ multiplex PCR; TCRdb keeps in-frame clones, though not all of them. The sample features about 76,000 clones, with about 5% in its top ten. Comments on this clone: Antigen unknown.

Sample: PBMCs. The source is a woman in her thirties or forties in good health and CMV-seropositive. This chain uses TRBV6-5 with TRBJ2-1; TRBD2 matches at 12 bases. The CDR3 loop reads CASSYSTSGSGEQFF. CDR3 nucleotide sequence: TGTGCCAGCAGTTACTCGACTAGCGGGAGTGGTGAGCAGTTCTTC.